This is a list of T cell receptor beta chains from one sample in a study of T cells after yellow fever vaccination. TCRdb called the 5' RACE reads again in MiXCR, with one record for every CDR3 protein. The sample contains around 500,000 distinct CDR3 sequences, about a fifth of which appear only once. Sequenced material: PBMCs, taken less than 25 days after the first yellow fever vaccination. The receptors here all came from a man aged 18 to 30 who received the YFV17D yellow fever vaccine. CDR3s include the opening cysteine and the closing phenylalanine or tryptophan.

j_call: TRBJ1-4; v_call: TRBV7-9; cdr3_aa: CASSRGQGREKLFF
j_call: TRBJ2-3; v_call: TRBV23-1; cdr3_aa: CASPTGGREIDTQYF
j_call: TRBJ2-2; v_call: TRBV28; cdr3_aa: CASSTYGMNTGELFF
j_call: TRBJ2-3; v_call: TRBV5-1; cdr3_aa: CASTVGAGDTDTQYF
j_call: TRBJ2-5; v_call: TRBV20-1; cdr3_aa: CSARDRQGSGETQYF
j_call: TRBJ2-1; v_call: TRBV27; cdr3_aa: CASRGGIPNEQFF
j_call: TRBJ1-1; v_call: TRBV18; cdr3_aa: CASSSVGGDTEAFF
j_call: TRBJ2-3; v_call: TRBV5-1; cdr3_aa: CASSLRDTRSTDTQYF
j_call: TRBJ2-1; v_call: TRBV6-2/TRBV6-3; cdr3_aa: CASSYREGTYNEQFF
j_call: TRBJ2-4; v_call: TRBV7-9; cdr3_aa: CASSLGQGKNIQYF
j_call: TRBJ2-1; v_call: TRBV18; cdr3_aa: CASSPQDRGQFF
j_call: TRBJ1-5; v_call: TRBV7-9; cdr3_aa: CASSLGEGSNQPQHF
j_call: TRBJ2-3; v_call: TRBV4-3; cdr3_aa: CASSQDLIQDTQYF
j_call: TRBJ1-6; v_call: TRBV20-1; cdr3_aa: CSALQDRNSPLHF
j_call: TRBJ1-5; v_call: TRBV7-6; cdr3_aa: CASSLVSGGLSYQPQHF
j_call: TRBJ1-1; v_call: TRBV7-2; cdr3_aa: CASVPGSMNTEAFF
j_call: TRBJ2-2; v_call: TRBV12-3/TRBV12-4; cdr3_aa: CASSRSGTVNTGELFF
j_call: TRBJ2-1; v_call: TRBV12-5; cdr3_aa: CASGLKPQGNRYNEQFF
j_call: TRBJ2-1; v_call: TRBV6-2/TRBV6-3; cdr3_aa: CASSYVPWQGSWGQFF
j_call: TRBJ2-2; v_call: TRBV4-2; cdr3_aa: CASSQPLAGADTGELFF
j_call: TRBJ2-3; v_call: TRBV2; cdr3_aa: CASWCAGELGTQYF
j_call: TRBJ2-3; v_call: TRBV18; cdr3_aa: CASSRLGTSVADTQYF
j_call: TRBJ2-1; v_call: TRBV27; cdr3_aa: CASRRTGVFYNEQFF
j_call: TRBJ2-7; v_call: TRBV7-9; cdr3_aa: CASSLEGGDEQYF
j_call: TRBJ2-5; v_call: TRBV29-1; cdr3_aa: CSVEWFGLGVETQYF
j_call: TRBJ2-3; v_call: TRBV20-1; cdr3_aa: CSARGTSGGNTDTQYF
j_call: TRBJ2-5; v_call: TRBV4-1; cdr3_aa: CASSHLAGVGETQYF
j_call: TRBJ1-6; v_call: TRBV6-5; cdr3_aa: CASSTRGGQGGSPLHF
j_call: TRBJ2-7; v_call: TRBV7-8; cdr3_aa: CASSFSGRVGTYEQYF
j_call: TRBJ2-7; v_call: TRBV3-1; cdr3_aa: CASSQQSNSFGGGEQYF
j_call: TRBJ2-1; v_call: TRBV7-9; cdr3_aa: CASSSWTSGGGEQFF
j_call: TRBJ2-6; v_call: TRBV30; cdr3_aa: CAWSAGANVLTF
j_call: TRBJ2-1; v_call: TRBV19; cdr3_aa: CASSISGGANEQFF
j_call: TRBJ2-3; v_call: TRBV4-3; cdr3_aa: CASSQTSGGLGSTDTQYF
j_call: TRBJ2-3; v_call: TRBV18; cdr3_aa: CASLLPGATDTQYF
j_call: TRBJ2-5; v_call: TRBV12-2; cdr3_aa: CASRLQGETQYF
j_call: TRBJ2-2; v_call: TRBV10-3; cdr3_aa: CAGRQDYTGELFF
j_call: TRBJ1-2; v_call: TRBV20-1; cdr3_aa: CSAKRQGTGYGYTF
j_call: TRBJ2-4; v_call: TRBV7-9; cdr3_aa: CASSPFYTLAKNIQYF
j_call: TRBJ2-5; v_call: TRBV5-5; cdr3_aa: CASSLMGQGPKTQYF
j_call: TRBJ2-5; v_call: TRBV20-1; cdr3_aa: CSAPPTAEYKSHF
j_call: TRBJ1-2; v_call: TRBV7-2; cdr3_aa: CASSPRGTNYGYTF
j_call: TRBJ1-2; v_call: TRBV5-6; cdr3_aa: CASRMTGGHGYTF
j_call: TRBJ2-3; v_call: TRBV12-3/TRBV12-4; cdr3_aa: CASSPDRTSTDTQYF
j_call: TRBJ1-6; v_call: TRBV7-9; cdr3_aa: CASSLGIGSSASPLHF
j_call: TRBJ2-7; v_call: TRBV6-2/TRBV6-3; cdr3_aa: CASSYGLSYEQYF
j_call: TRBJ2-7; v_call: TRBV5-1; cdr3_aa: CASSSLAATNEQYF
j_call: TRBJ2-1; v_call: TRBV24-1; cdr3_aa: CATSGAGVDSSYNEQFF
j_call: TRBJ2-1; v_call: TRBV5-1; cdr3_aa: CASSSHLTESYNEQFF
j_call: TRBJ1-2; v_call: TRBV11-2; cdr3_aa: CASSLGRWPRGDGYTF
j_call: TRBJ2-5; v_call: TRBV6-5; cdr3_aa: CASSYNLAGGGTQETQYF
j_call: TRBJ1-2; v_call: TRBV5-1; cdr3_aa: CASSEDRGPYGYTF
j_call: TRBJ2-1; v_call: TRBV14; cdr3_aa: CASSPRSGQSFPVF
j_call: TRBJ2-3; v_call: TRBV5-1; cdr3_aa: CASSVVRDSSTDTQYF
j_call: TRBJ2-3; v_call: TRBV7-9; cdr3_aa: CASSLRGLEGATQYF
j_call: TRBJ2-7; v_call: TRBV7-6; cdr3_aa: CASSLATKSYEQYF
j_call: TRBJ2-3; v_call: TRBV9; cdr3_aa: CASSVDGGSDTQYF
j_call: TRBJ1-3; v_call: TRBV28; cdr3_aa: CASTQEYSGNTIYF
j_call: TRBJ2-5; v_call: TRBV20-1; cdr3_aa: CSARPLAGASETQYF